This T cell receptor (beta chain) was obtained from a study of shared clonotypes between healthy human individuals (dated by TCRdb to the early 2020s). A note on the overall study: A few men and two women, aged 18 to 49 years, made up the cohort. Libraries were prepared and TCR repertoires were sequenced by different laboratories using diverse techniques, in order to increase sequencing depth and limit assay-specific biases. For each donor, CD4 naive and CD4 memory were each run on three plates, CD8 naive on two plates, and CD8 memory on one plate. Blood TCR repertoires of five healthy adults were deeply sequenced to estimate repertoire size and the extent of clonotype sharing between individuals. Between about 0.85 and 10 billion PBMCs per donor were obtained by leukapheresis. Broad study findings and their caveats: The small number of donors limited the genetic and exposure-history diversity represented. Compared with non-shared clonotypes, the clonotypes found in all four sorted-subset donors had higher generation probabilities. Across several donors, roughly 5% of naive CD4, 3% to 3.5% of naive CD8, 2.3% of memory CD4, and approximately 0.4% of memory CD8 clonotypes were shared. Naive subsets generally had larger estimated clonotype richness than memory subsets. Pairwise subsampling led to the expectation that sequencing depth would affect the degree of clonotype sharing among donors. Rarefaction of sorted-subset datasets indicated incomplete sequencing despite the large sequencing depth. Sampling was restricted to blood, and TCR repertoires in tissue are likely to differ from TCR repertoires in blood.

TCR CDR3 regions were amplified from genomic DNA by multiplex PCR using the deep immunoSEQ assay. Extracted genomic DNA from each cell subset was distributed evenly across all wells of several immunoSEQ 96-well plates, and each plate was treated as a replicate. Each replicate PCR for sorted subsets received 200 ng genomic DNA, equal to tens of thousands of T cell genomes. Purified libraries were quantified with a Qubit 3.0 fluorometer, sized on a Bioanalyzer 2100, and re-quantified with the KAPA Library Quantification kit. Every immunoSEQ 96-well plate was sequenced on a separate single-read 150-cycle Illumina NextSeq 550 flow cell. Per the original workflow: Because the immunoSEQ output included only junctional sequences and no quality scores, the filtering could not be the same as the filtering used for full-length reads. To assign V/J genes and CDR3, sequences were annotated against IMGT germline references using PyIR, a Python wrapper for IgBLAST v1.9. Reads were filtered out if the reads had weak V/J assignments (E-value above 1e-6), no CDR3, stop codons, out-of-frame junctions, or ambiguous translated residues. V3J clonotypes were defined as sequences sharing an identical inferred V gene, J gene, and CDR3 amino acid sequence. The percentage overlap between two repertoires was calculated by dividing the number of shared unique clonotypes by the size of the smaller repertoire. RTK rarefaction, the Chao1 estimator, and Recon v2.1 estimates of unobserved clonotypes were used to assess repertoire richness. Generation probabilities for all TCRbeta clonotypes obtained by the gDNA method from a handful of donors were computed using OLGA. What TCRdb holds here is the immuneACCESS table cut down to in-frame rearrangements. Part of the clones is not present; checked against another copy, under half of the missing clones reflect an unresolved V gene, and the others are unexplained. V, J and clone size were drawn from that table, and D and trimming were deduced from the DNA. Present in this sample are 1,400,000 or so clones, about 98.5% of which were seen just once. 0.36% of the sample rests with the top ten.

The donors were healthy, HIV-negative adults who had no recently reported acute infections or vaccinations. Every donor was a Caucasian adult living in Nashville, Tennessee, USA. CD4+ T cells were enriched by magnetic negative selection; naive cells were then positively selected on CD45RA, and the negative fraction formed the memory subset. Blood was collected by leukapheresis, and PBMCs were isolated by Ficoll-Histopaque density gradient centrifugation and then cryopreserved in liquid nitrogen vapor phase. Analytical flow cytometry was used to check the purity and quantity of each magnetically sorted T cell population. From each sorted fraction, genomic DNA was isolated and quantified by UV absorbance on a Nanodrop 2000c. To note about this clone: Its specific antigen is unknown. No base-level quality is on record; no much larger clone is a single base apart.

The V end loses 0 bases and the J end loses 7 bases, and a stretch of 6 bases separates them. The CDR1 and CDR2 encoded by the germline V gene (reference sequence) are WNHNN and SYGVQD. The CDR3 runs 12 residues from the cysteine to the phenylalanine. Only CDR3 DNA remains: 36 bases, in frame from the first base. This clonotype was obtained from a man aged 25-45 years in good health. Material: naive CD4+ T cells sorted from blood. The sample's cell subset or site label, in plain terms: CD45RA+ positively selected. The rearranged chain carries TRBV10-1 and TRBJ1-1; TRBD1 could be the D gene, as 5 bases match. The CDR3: CASSESRGEAFF. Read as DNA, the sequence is TGCGCCAGCAGTGAGTCAAGGGGTGAAGCTTTCTTT.